This section outlines one T cell receptor beta chain sequence together with its context. Germline lookup yields CDR1 MNHNS and CDR2 SASEGT. The CDR3 contains 13 residues. Trimming removed 3 bases from V and 15 bases from J; junction bases left unmatched: 10. This sample is part of a study of blood T cell repertoires in COVID-19. On the study more broadly: Acute and convalescent COVID-19 samples came from the United States, Italy and Spain. From T cells, B-cell-depleted T cells, or PBMCs came the material, which was cDNA or gDNA.

Clinical histories supplied by participants themselves formed the basis of cohort assignment. The authors' processing: Reference gene primer amplification gave nucleated cell count estimates. The table came from immunoSEQ multiplex PCR; TCRdb's copy has only in-frame clones and leaves some out. V and J calls and clone size are as listed in that table; D and trimming were resolved from the DNA. The sample shows about 220,000 clones, 86% of them seen only once. Sequenced material: PBMCs or T cells enriched from blood (not recorded which). The chain has TRBV6-1 and TRBJ2-4; 8 bases align to TRBD2. The TCR sequence derives from a woman aged 35 to 49 with acute COVID-19. CDR3 residues: CASSEGLAGGGYF. The CDR3 DNA sequence: TGTGCCAGCAGTGAGGGCCTAGCGGGCGGAGGGTACTTC.